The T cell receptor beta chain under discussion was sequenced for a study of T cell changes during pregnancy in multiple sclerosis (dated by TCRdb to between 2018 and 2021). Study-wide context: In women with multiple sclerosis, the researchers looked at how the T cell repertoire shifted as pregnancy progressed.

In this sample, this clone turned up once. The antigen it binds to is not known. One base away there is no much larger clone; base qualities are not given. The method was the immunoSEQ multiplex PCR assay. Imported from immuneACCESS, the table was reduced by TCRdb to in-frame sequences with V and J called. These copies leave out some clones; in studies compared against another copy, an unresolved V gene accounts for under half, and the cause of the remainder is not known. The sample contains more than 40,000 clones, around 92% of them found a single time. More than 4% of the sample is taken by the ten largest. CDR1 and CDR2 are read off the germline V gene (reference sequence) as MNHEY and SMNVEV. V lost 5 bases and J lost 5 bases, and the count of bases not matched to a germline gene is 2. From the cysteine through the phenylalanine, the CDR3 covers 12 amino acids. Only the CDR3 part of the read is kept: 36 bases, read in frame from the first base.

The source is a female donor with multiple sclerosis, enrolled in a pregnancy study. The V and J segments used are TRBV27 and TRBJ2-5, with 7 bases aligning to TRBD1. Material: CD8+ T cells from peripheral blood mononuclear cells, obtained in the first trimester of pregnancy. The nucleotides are TGTGCCAGCAGTGACAGGGCTGAGACCCAGTACTTC. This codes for CASSDRAETQYF.